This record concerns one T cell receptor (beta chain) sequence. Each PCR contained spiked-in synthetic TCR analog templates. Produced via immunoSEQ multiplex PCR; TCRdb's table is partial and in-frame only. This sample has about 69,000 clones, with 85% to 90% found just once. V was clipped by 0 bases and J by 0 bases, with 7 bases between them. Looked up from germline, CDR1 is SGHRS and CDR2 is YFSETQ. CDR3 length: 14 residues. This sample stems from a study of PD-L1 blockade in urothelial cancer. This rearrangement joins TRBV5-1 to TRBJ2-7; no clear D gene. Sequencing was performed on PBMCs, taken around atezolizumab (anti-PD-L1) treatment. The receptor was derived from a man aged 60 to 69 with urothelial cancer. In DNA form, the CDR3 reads TGCGCCAGCAGCTTGGGGCAGATCTCCTACGAGCAGTACTTC. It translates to CASSLGQISYEQYF.